This is a list of T cell receptor beta chains from one sample in a study of radiation and T cells in renal cell carcinoma. The protocol was immunoSEQ multiplex PCR, while the TCRdb copy is restricted to in-frame clones and leaves out a portion. This table has some 72,000 clones, about 80% appearing once. The source was blood, collected from a patient whose treatment included radiotherapy and nephrectomy. Receptors were obtained from a man aged 55-75 years with renal cell carcinoma. Each CDR3 is given with its conserved first and last residue. D genes are given only for firm matches. Size is omitted from some rows. Given values are once, few, many or a class for expanded clones.

CDR3aa | CDR3nt | j_gene | d_gene | abundance | v_gene
CASSYRTGRLNF | TGTGCCAGCAGTTACCGGACGGGGAGGTTGAATTTT | TRBJ1-3 | NA | NA | TRBV6-5
CASSAWLDEQFF | TGTGCCAGCAGCGCTTGGCTCGATGAGCAGTTCTTC | TRBJ2-1 | NA | NA | TRBV7-2
CASASSDFSGNTIYF | TGTGCCAGCGCATCTTCTGATTTCTCTGGAAACACCATATATTTT | TRBJ1-3 | NA | few | TRBV28
CASSQARQGATSDTQYF | TGTGCCAGCAGCCAAGCGAGGCAGGGGGCTACGTCGGATACGCAGTATTTT | TRBJ2-3 | TRBD1 | NA | TRBV4-2
CASSFVTRVSNEQFF | TGTGCCAGCAGCTTTGTGACTAGGGTCAGCAATGAGCAGTTCTTC | TRBJ2-1 | NA | NA | TRBV7-9
CASSLASGNTDTQYF | TGTGCCAGCAGCTTAGCTAGCGGGAACACAGATACGCAGTATTTT | TRBJ2-3 | TRBD2 | NA | TRBV7-9
CASSLSPGRNQPQHF | TGCGCCAGCAGCTTGTCCCCAGGGAGAAATCAGCCCCAGCATTTT | TRBJ1-5 | NA | few | TRBV5-1
CASSLFNEVKLFF | TGTGCCAGCAGCTTGTTTAATGAAGTTAAACTGTTTTTT | TRBJ1-4 | NA | NA | TRBV7-3
CASSRPGGGGYGYTF | TGTGCCAGCAGCCGACCGGGGGGGGGCGGCTATGGCTACACCTTC | TRBJ1-2 | NA | NA | TRBV5-4
CSVGTGGTDTQYF | TGCAGCGTCGGGACAGGGGGCACAGATACGCAGTATTTT | TRBJ2-3 | TRBD1 | NA | TRBV29-1
CASSLTVRGARFYGYTF | TGTGCCAGCAGTTTGACGGTGAGGGGGGCGCGTTTCTATGGCTACACCTTC | TRBJ1-2 | NA | NA | TRBV27
CASSEGDFGTGVDYGYTF | TGTGCCAGCAGTGAAGGGGACTTTGGGACAGGGGTAGACTATGGCTACACCTTC | TRBJ1-2 | TRBD1 | NA | TRBV6-1
CASSSRTSGSYEQYF | TGTGCCAGCAGCTCTCGGACTAGCGGGAGCTACGAGCAGTACTTC | TRBJ2-7 | TRBD2 | NA | TRBV11-2
CASSLPHQETQYF | TGTGCCAGCAGCTTGCCCCACCAAGAGACCCAGTACTTC | TRBJ2-5 | NA | NA | TRBV5-6
CASSQSAGGSSYEQYF | TGCGCCAGCAGTCAATCGGCGGGGGGGAGCTCCTACGAGCAGTACTTC | TRBJ2-7 | TRBD2 | NA | TRBV23-1
CASSTRAGGPIGELFF | TGTGCCAGCAGCACCAGAGCGGGAGGGCCGATCGGGGAGCTGTTTTTT | TRBJ2-2 | TRBD2 | NA | TRBV7-2
CASSALAGENTGELFF | TGTGCCAGCAGCGCGCTAGCGGGGGAGAACACCGGGGAGCTGTTTTTT | TRBJ2-2 | TRBD2 | few | TRBV9
CASSLAERNEQFF | TGTGCCAGTAGCTTAGCGGAACGCAATGAGCAGTTCTTC | TRBJ2-1 | NA | NA | TRBV19
CASSQTGVTNQPQHF | TGTGCCAGCAGTCAGACAGGGGTAACCAATCAGCCCCAGCATTTT | TRBJ1-5 | TRBD1 | NA | TRBV28
CASRLGSGANVLTF | TGTGCCAGCAGATTGGGGTCCGGGGCCAACGTCCTGACTTTC | TRBJ2-6 | NA | NA | TRBV9
CASSRQGSGTQYF | TGTGCCAGCAGTCGGCAGGGATCGGGTACGCAGTATTTT | TRBJ2-3 | NA | NA | TRBV27
CSVGGTAQETQYF | TGCAGCGTTGGGGGGACAGCCCAAGAGACCCAGTACTTC | TRBJ2-5 | TRBD1 | NA | TRBV29-1
CASSLTNYGYTF | TGTGCCAGCAGCTTGACGAATTATGGCTACACCTTC | TRBJ1-2 | NA | NA | TRBV5-4
CASSSTRDSTGYGYTF | TGTGCCAGCAGTTCTACTCGGGACTCTACTGGGTATGGCTACACCTTC | TRBJ1-2 | NA | NA | TRBV27
CASSYSSPGRAPRAFF | TGTGCCAGCAGTTACTCGAGTCCGGGACGAGCCCCAAGAGCTTTCTTT | TRBJ1-1 | NA | NA | TRBV6-5
CASSLAGGGQYF | TGCGCCAGCAGCTTGGCTGGCGGTGGGCAGTACTTC | TRBJ2-7 | NA | once | TRBV5-1
CSSGTQGNEQFF | TGCAGCAGCGGGACCCAGGGGAATGAGCAGTTCTTC | TRBJ2-1 | NA | once | TRBV29-1
CSVKLAREPDTQYF | TGCAGCGTTAAGTTGGCCAGGGAACCAGATACGCAGTATTTT | TRBJ2-3 | NA | NA | TRBV29-1
CSVGTSSNSPLHF | TGCAGCGTTGGGACGTCCTCCAATTCACCCCTCCACTTT | TRBJ1-6 | NA | NA | TRBV29-1
CASSGSAGQVNSPLHF | TGTGCCAGCAGTGGTTCTGCGGGACAGGTCAATTCACCCCTCCACTTT | TRBJ1-6 | TRBD1 | NA | TRBV6-1
CAWSVSDTQETQYF | TGTGCCTGGAGTGTTAGCGATACTCAAGAGACCCAGTACTTC | TRBJ2-5 | NA | NA | TRBV30
CASGRGTGELFF | TGTGCAAGCGGCAGGGGTACCGGGGAGCTGTTTTTT | TRBJ2-2 | NA | NA | TRBV27
CASSVEGNTDTQYF | TGTGCCAGCAGCGTAGAAGGGAACACAGATACGCAGTATTTT | TRBJ2-3 | NA | NA | TRBV9
CASSVEDFPDTTQYF | TGTGCCAGCAGCGTCGAGGACTTCCCCGATACCACGCAGTATTTT | TRBJ2-3 | NA | few | TRBV9
CASSYREGRTGELFF | TGTGCCAGTAGTTACCGGGAGGGTAGGACCGGGGAGCTGTTTTTT | TRBJ2-2 | TRBD2 | NA | TRBV19
CASSRGFQVRVQESNYGYTF | TGCGCCAGCAGCCGCGGGTTTCAGGTTCGAGTACAGGAGAGTAACTATGGCTACACCTTC | TRBJ1-2 | NA | NA | TRBV4-3
CASSLVRGASSTGELFF | TGTGCCAGCAGCTTGGTACGGGGGGCTTCGAGCACCGGGGAGCTGTTTTTT | TRBJ2-2 | NA | NA | TRBV5-5
CAISESDRNTEAFF | TGTGCCATCAGTGAGTCTGACAGGAACACTGAAGCTTTCTTT | TRBJ1-1 | NA | NA | TRBV10-3
CASSYYGGSRAGELFF | TGTGCCAGTAGTTACTATGGCGGGAGCAGGGCCGGGGAGCTGTTTTTT | TRBJ2-2 | TRBD2 | NA | TRBV19
CASSYRGRSAYEQYF | TGTGCCAGCAGCTATAGGGGGCGTAGCGCCTACGAGCAGTACTTC | TRBJ2-7 | TRBD1 | NA | TRBV7-2
CASSELGRNTGYTF | TGTGCCAGCAGTGAATTAGGGCGGAACACTGGCTACACCTTC | TRBJ1-2 | NA | NA | TRBV25-1
CASSDLGLAGMWSYNEQFF | TGTGCCAGCAGTGATCTAGGACTAGCGGGAATGTGGTCCTACAATGAGCAGTTCTTC | TRBJ2-1 | TRBD2 | NA | TRBV6-1
CASSLSPGASYEQYF | TGTGCCAGCAGTTTATCACCGGGAGCCTCCTACGAGCAGTACTTC | TRBJ2-7 | NA | NA | TRBV28
CASSQVPGVTGYEQYF | TGCGCCAGCAGCCAAGTACCGGGGGTGACAGGCTACGAGCAGTACTTC | TRBJ2-7 | NA | once | TRBV4-3
CASSPPEYEQYF | TGTGCCAGCTCACCCCCCGAGTACGAGCAGTACTTC | TRBJ2-7 | NA | NA | TRBV18
CASSYRREGLDEQFF | TGTGCCAGCAGTTACAGGCGGGAGGGCCTGGATGAGCAGTTCTTC | TRBJ2-1 | TRBD2 | NA | TRBV6-5
CASSSFGQMNYGYTF | TGTGCCAGCAGCTCCTTTGGACAGATGAACTATGGCTACACCTTC | TRBJ1-2 | NA | NA | TRBV27
CASSQDRTGGGLYEQYF | TGCGCCAGCAGCCAAGATAGGACGGGCGGGGGCCTATACGAGCAGTACTTC | TRBJ2-7 | NA | NA | TRBV4-3
CATGVGNTIYF | TGTGCTACAGGGGTCGGAAACACCATATATTTT | TRBJ1-3 | TRBD1 | NA | TRBV28
CASSQSNEQFF | TGTGCCAGCAGCCAAAGCAATGAGCAGTTCTTC | TRBJ2-1 | NA | NA | TRBV5-6
CASSQDTRGSAKNIQYF | TGCGCCAGCAGCCAAGATACGAGGGGGTCGGCCAAAAACATTCAGTACTTC | TRBJ2-4 | NA | NA | TRBV4-3
CASSDKMNTEAFF | TGTGCCAGCAGTGACAAAATGAACACTGAAGCTTTCTTT | TRBJ1-1 | NA | NA | TRBV6-5
CASSARTGNQPQHF | TGTGCCAGTAGTGCCCGGACGGGGAATCAGCCCCAGCATTTT | TRBJ1-5 | NA | NA | TRBV19
CASTGTDSYEQYF | TGTGCCAGCACCGGGACGGACTCCTACGAGCAGTACTTC | TRBJ2-7 | NA | few | TRBV6-5
CASSPRTGEETQYF | TGCGCCAGCAGCCCCAGGACGGGGGAAGAGACCCAGTACTTC | TRBJ2-5 | NA | NA | TRBV5-1